This T cell receptor (beta chain) comes out of a study of blood T cell repertoires in COVID-19. Study-wide background: The United States, Italy and Spain provided the acute and convalescent COVID-19 samples.

Recruits, aged about 18 to 89 years, lived in about two dozen US areas. This CDR3 has 15 residues. J gave up 3 bases and V 2 bases, and 5 bases lay outside the gene matches. Germline CDR1 reads MDHEN; CDR2 reads SYDVKM. This clone was counted a few times. The repertoire was sequenced with immunoSEQ multiplex PCR; TCRdb's copy has only in-frame clones and lacks some. The sample lists over 200,000 clones, about 91% occurring once. The clonotype originates from a man younger than 30 with acute COVID-19. This chain links TRBV28 with TRBJ2-7; 9 nucleotides align to TRBD2. What was sequenced was PBMCs or T cells enriched from blood (not recorded which). DNA for the CDR3: TGTGCCAGCAGTTTAATAGCGGGAGTAATCTACGAGCAGTACTTC. Translation: CASSLIAGVIYEQYF.